The entry that follows covers one T cell receptor (beta chain) sequence. This clonotype was seen a single time. Its antigen is currently not known. No base quality values were provided; no much bigger clone lies one nucleotide off. A read on its own is weak evidence. For repertoire sequencing, the TCR beta CDR3 regions were amplified from RNA transcripts. A first-round RT-PCR used HTBI primers with the Qiagen OneStep RT-PCR kit, followed by a second-round multiplex PCR, size selection and purification. Libraries were sequenced paired-end with 100 bp reads on an Illumina HiSeq2000. The authors processed their data as follows. SOAPnuke was used to process the reads, removing any read that contained adapters or uncalled bases, had a mean Phred below 15, or lacked an exact match to the constant primer or identifier. High-quality paired reads were merged with COPE v1.2.5. Clonotypes were defined as unique nucleotide sequences and were aligned to IMGT TRB V, D and J references using MiTCR v1.1. The analysis was limited to V-J combinations with a frequency above 0.0001, which together covered 99% to 99.2% of the repertoires. A TCR clonal expansion and chaos score per V-J combination was defined as the ratio of F50 clonal expansion to chaos observed in the TCRdist matrix. Welch's t-statistics and random forest were used to reduce features to about 14 V-J combinations, which were fed into a naive Bayes classifier. The Morisita-Horn index was used to measure how similar the thyroid and blood repertoires were. In TCRdb, the public reads were trimmed at Q25 with fastp and aligned with MiXCR, with productive beta chains retained. Each entry is one CDR3 protein sequence, shown with its most common DNA and genes. The V and J calls and clone size are TCRdb's, not the authors'. Within this sample are 600,000 to 700,000 distinct CDR3 sequences, with under 50% of them counted one time only. The ten top clones hold more than 3% of the sample.

The source of the sample is a study of Graves' ophthalmopathy and Graves' hyperthyroidism (dated by TCRdb to about 2018). For the wider study: Peripheral blood was collected at initial diagnosis, prior to any treatment. The independent validation cohort included approximately 19 hyperthyroidism patients plus 17 patients who later progressed from hyperthyroidism to ophthalmopathy. TCR beta repertoire signatures were used to distinguish Graves' ophthalmopathy from Graves' hyperthyroidism and to predict progression to ophthalmopathy. After sampling, hyperthyroidism patients received methimazole starting at 30 mg daily, and ophthalmopathy patients received high-dose intravenous methylprednisolone. In over 5 hyperthyroidism patients, the T-cell repertoire of thyroid tissue was compared with the T-cell repertoire of blood. A discovery set of about a hundred patients (approximately 42 ophthalmopathy, 55 to 60 stable hyperthyroidism) was enrolled to explore V-J signatures distinguishing ophthalmopathy from hyperthyroidism. In total, 120 to 150 blood samples were TCR-sequenced: around 42 ophthalmopathy, some 80 hyperthyroidism and roughly 17 hyperthyroidism-to-ophthalmopathy patients. The paper as a whole reports these results and caveats: In validation, the model predicted ophthalmopathy progression with 55% to 71% sensitivity and about 77% specificity; roughly 12 predicted patients were CT-confirmed with GO in a median of approximately 6.2 months. In cross-validation, the 13-signature model distinguished ophthalmopathy from stable hyperthyroidism with about 89% sensitivity and around 81% specificity, while in the test set the corresponding values were about 80% and 75%. Sample size was not statistically predetermined, and group allocation was not concealed from the investigators. Most of the expanded thyroid clonotypes with a frequency above 0.001 were also detected in blood, and it was suggested that the thyroid immune response may be reflected by blood repertoires.

The germline ends are 14 bases apart after V is trimmed by 4 bases and J by 2 bases. CDR1 SGHVT and CDR2 SQSDAQ are derived from the germline V gene. The CDR3 has 15 amino acids, counting the end cysteine and phenylalanine. The entry retains the CDR3 DNA only, 45 bases that are in frame from base 1. Ophthalmopathy patients were characterized by moderately to severely active disease, a Clinical Activity Score of at least 3, a NOSPECS grade of at least 4, and a disease duration under 3 months. Patients with other autoimmune diseases, uncontrolled infections, pregnancy or lactation were excluded. Diagnosis was based on clinical symptoms, serum thyroxine, TRAb, thyroid ultrasound and orbital computed tomography. Ficoll-Paque density gradient centrifugation was used to isolate PBMCs from around 10 ml of fresh peripheral blood. Total RNA was extracted using Trizol reagent, and RNA quality was checked on an Agilent 2100 Bioanalyzer.

The source of this sequence is an adult man with Graves' ophthalmopathy. The sample was peripheral blood. This receptor chain uses TRBV7-4 and TRBJ1-2; the D gene cannot be named for sure. The CDR3 corresponds to CASSSNDAGNYGYTF. The base sequence is TGTGCCAGCAGCTCGAATGACGCGGGGAACTATGGCTACACCTTC.